This is a list of T cell receptor beta chains from one sample in a study of T cell repertoires in ileal Crohn's disease. Assay: immunoSEQ multiplex PCR; the TCRdb copy retains only in-frame clones and omits some. Of 4,300 or so clones in the sample, 70% to 80% are singletons; the top ten hold 20% to 25%. The specimen sequenced was ileal tissue. These receptors were collected from an adult with Crohn's disease. Each CDR3 is given with its conserved first and last residue. Clone size appears in some rows only: once, few, many, or a class for an expanded clone.

abundance	v_gene	CDR3aa
-	TRBV6-5	CASSYPQGAGGNEQFF
-	TRBV2	CASSPYTEAFF
-	TRBV29-1	CSVEDRLAGVSDTQYF
-	TRBV6-5	CASTVGGGRSYEQYF
medium-sized	TRBV7-9	CASSRQVTLSGNTIYF
once	TRBV25-1	CASSEYISSGRTGDTQYF
-	TRBV27	CASTPSGGHEQYF
few	TRBV30	CAWSVQRGGRETQYF
-	TRBV6-1	CASSVNREYNQPQHF
-	TRBV5-6	CASRFGSLAGWGSYEQYF